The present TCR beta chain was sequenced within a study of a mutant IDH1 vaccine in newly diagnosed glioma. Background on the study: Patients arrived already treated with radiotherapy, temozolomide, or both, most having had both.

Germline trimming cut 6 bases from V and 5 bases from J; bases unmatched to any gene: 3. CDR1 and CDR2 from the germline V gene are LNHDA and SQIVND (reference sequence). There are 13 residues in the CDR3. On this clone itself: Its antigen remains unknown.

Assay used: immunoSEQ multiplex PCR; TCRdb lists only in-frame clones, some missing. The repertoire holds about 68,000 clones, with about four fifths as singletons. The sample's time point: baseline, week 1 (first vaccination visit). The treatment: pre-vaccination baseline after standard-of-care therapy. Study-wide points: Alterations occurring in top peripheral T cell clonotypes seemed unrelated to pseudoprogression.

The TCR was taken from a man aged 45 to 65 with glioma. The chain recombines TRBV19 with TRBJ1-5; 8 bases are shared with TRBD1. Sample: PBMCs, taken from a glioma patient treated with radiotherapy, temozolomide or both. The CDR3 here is CASRDRVHQPQHF. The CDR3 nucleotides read TGTGCCAGTAGGGACAGGGTTCATCAGCCCCAGCATTTT.